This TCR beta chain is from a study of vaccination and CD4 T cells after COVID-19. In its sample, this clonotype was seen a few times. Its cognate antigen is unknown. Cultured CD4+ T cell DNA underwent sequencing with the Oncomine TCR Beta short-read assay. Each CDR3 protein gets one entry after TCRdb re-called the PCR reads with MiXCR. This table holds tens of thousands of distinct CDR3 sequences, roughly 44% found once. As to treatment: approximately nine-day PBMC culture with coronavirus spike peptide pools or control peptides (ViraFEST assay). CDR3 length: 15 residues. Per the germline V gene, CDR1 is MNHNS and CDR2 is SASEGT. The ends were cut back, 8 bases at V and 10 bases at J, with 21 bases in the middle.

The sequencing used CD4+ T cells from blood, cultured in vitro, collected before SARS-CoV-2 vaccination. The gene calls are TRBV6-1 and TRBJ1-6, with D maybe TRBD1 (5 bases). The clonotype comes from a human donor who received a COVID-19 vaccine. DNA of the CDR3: TGTGCCAGCCTATTATCGACGGGGGTGCAGTCACCCCTCCACTTT. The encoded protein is CASLLSTGVQSPLHF.